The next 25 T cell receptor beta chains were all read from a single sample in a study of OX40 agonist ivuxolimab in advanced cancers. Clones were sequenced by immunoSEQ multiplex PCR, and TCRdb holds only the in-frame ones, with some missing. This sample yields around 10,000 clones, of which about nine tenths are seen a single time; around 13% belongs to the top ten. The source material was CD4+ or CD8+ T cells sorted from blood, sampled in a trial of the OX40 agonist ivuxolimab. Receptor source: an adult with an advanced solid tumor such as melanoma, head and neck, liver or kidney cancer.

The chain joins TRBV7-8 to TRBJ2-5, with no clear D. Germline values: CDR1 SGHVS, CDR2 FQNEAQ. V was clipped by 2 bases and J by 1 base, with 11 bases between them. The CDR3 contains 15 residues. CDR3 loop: CASSLIYRSQETQYF. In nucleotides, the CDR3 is TGTGCCAGCAGCTTAATCTACAGATCCCAAGAGACCCAGTACTTC. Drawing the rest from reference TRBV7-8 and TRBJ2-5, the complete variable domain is GAGVSQSPRYKVAKRGQDVALRCDPISGHVSLFWYQQALGQGPEFLTYFQNEAQLDKSGLPSDRFFAERPEGSVSTLKIQRTQQEDSAVYLCASSLIYRSQETQYFGPGTRLLVL.

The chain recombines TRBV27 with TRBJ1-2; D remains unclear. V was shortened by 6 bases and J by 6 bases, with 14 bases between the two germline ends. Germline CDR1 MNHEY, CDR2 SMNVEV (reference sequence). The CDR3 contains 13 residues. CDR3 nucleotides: TGTGCCAGCAGGGGGTATTTATATGATGGCTACACCTTC. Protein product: CASRGYLYDGYTF.

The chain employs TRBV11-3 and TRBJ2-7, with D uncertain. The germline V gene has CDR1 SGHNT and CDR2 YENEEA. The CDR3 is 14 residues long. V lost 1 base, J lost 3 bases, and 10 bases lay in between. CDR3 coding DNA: TGTGCCAGCAGCTTAGCCGCTTCCGACTACGAGCAGTACTTC. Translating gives CASSLAASDYEQYF.

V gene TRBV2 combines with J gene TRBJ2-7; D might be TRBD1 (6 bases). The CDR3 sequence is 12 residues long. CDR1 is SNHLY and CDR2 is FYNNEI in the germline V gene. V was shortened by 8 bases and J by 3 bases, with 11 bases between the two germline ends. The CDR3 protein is CASRTVLYEQYF. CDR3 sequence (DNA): TGTGCCAGCCGGACAGTCCTCTACGAGCAGTACTTC. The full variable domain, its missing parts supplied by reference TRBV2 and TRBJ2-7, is EPEVTQTPSHQVTQMGQEVILRCVPISNHLYFYWYRQILGQKVEFLVSFYNNEISEKSEIFDDQFSVERPDGSNFTLKIRSTKLEDSAMYFCASRTVLYEQYFGPGTRLTVT.

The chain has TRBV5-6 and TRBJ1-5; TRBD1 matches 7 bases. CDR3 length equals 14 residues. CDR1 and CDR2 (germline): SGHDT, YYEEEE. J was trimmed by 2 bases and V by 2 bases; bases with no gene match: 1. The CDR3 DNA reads TGTGCCAGCAGCTTCAGGGGGGGCAATCAGCCCCAGCATTTT. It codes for CASSFRGGNQPQHF.

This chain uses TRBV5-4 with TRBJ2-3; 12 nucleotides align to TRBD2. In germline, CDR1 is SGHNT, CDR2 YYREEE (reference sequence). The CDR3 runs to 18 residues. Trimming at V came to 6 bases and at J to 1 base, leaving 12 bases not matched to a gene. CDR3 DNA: TGTGCCAGCAAACTGACCCCTAGCGGGGGGGCCGGCACAGATACGCAGTATTTT. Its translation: CASKLTPSGGAGTDTQYF.

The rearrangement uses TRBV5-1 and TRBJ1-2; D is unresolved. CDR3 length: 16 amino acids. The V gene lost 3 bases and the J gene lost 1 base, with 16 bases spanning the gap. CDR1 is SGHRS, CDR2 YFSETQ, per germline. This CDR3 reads CASSSLTDTLNYGYTF. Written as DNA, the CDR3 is TGCGCCAGCAGCTCCCTGACGGATACGCTTAACTATGGCTACACCTTC.

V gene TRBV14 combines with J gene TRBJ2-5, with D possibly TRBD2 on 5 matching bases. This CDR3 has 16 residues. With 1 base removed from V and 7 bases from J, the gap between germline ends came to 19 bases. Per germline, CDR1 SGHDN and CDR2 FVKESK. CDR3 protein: CASSQARVGSGGTQYF. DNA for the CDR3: TGTGCCAGCAGCCAAGCCCGCGTGGGGTCCGGAGGGACCCAGTACTTC.

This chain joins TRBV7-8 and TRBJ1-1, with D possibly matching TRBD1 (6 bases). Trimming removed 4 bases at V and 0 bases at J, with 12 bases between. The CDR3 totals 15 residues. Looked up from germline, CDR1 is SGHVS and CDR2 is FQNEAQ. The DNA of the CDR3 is TGTGCCAGCAGCTCTGACAGGTTCTTGAACACTGAAGCTTTCTTT. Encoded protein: CASSSDRFLNTEAFF.

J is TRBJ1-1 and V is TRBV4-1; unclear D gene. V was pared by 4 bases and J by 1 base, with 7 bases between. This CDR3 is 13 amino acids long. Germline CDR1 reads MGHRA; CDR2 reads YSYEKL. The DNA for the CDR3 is TGCGCCAGCAGCCGGCAGACGAACACTGAAGCTTTCTTT. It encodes CASSRQTNTEAFF.

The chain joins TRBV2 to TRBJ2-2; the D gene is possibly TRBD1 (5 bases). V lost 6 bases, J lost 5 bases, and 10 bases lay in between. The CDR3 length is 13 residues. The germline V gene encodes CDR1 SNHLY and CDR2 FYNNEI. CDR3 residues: CASSPQGTGELFF. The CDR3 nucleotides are TGTGCCAGCAGCCCCCAGGGAACCGGGGAGCTGTTTTTT.

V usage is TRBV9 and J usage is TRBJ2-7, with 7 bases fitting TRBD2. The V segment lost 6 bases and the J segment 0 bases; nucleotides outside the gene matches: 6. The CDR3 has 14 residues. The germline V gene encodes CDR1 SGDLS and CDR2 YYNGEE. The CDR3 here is CASTPGGSSYEQYF. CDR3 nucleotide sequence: TGTGCCAGCACCCCCGGGGGGAGCTCCTACGAGCAGTACTTC.

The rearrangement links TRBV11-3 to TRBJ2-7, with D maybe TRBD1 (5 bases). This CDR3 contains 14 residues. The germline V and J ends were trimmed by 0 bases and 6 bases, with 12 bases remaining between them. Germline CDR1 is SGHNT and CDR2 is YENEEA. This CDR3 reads CASSLDPGSVEQYF. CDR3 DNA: TGTGCCAGCAGCTTAGATCCAGGGTCGGTCGAGCAGTACTTC.

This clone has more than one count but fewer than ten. CDR3 nucleotide sequence: TGTGCCAGCAGCCCCGGACGGTATAGCAATCAGCCCCAGCATTTT. Translation: CASSPGRYSNQPQHF. The chain uses TRBV7-2 and TRBJ1-5; D gene uncertain. The CDR3 is 15 residues long. Germline V gene sequence: CDR1 SGHTA, CDR2 FQGNSA. The germline V and J ends were trimmed by 5 bases and 0 bases, with 11 bases remaining between them.

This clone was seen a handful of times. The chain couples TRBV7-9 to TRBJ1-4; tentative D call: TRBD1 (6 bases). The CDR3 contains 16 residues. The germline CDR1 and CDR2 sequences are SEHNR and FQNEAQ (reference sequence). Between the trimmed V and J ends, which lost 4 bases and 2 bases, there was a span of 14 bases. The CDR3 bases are TGTGCCAGCAGCTCCACTGGACAGCCCACTAATGAAAAACTGTTTTTT. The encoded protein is CASSSTGQPTNEKLFF.

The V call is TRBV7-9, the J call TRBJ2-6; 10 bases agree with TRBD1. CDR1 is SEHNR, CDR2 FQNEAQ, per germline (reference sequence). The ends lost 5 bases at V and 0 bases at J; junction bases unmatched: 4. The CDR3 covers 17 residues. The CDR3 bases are TGTGCCAGCAGCCTGGGACAGGGGAGCTCTGGGGCCAACGTCCTGACTTTC. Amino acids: CASSLGQGSSGANVLTF.

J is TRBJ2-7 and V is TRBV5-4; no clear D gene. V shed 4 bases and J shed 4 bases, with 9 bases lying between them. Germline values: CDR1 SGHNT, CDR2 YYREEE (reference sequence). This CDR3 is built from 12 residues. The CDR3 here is CASSVDRYEQYF. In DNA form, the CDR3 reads TGTGCCAGCAGCGTAGACCGATACGAGCAGTACTTC. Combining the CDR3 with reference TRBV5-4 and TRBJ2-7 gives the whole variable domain ETGVTQSPTHLIKTRGQQVTLRCSSQSGHNTVSWYQQALGQGPQFIFQYYREEENGRGNFPPRFSGLQFPNYSSELNVNALELDDSALYLCASSVDRYEQYFGPGTRLTVT.

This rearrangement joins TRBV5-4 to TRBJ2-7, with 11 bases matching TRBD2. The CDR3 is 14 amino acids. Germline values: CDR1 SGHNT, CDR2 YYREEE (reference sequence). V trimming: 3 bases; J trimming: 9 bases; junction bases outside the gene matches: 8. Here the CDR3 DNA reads TGTGCCAGCAGCTCCCTCGGACTAGCGGGCCCGCAGTACTTC. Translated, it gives CASSSLGLAGPQYF.

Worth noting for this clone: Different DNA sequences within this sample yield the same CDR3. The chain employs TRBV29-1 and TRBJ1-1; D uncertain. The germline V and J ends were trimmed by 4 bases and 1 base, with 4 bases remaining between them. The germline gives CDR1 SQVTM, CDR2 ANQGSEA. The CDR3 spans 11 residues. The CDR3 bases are TGCAGCGTTGGAGCGAACACTGAAGCTTTCTTT. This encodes CSVGANTEAFF. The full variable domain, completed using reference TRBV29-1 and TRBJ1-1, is SAVISQKPSRDICQRGTSLTIQCQVDSQVTMMFWYRQQPGQSLTLIATANQGSEATYESGFVIDKFPISRPNLTFSTLTVSNMSPEDSSIYLCSVGANTEAFFGQGTRLTVV.

As DNA, the CDR3 is TGTGCCAGCAGTTTACACGGACCCTACGAGCAGTACTTC. It yields the protein CASSLHGPYEQYF. This rearrangement joins TRBV27 to TRBJ2-7; D remains ambiguous. With 2 bases removed from V and 2 bases from J, the gap between germline ends came to 7 bases. CDR1 and CDR2 from the germline V gene are MNHEY and SMNVEV (reference sequence). The CDR3 is 13 residues long.

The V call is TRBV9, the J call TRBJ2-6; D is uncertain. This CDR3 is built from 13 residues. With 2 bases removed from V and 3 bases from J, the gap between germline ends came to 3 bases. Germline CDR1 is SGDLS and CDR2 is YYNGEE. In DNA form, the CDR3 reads TGTGCCAGCAGCGTTTTTGGGGCCAACGTCCTGACTTTC. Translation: CASSVFGANVLTF.

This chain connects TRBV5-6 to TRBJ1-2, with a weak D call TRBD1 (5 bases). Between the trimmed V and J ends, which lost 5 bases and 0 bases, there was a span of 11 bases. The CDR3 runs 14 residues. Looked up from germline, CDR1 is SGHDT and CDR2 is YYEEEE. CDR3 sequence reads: CASRGDGANYGYTF. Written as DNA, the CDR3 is TGTGCCAGCAGGGGGGACGGAGCTAACTATGGCTACACCTTC.

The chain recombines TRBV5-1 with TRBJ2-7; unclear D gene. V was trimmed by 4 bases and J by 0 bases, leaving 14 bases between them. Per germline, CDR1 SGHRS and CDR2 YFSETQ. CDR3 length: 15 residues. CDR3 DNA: TGCGCCAGCAGCCCGCTGACACGGAGCTCCTACGAGCAGTACTTC. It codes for CASSPLTRSSYEQYF.

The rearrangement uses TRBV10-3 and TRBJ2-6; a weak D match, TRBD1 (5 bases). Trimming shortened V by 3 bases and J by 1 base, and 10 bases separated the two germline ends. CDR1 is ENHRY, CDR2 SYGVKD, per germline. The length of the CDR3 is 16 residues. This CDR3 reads CAISDFPGSGANVLTF. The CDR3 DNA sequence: TGTGCCATCAGTGATTTTCCAGGGTCTGGGGCCAACGTCCTGACTTTC.

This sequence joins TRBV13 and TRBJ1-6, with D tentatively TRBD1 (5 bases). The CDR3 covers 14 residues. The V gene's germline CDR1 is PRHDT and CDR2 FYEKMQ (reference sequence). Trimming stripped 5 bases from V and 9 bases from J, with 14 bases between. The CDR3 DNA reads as TGTGCCAGCAGCCTCCAGGGCGGCGGTTCACCCCTCCACTTT. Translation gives CASSLQGGGSPLHF.